Sequencing of this TCR beta chain was carried out in a study of blood T cell repertoires in COVID-19. Germline CDR1 reads MNHEY; CDR2 reads SVGAGI. The trim removed 0 bases at V and 5 bases at J, leaving 2 bases unmatched. The length of the CDR3 is 14 residues. TCRdb's table, derived via immunoSEQ multiplex PCR, lists solely in-frame clones and lacks some. This table holds roughly 40,000 clones, 90% found once. The rearrangement uses TRBV6-5 and TRBJ1-1; 8 bases agree with TRBD1. The origin of this receptor is a human donor in a cohort sampled during active COVID-19. Sequencing was performed on peripheral blood. The CDR3 loop is CASSYSRTGTEAFF. CDR3 sequence (DNA): TGTGCCAGCAGTTACTCCCGGACAGGGACTGAAGCTTTCTTT.